Described below is a single T cell receptor beta chain sequence and its context. Its antigen remains unidentified. This entry is derived from a study of graft-versus-host responses after intestinal transplantation. Study as a whole: The recipients all started with anti-thymocyte globulin induction and then took tacrolimus and steroids for 2 to 4 years. Overall study results and limits: Investigators detected GvH clones in recipient marrow, with some emerging earlier in ileum or blood.

TCRdb's copy holds only in-frame clones and misses some; the assay was immunoSEQ multiplex PCR. The table lists under 150,000 clones, 85% to 95% of them singletons. CDR3 size: 14 residues. CDR1 and CDR2 (germline): MRHNA, SNTAGT. With 4 bases removed from V and 5 bases from J, the gap between germline ends came to 14 bases. The receptor's source is a human donor who received an intestinal transplant. The rearrangement links TRBV6-4 to TRBJ1-1; D call uncertain. The source was unstimulated CD4+ T cells sorted from spleen or lymph node cells, collected before intestinal transplant. CDR3 region: CASSVVMGETEAFF. DNA of the CDR3: TGTGCCAGCAGTGTGGTTATGGGAGAAACTGAAGCTTTCTTT.